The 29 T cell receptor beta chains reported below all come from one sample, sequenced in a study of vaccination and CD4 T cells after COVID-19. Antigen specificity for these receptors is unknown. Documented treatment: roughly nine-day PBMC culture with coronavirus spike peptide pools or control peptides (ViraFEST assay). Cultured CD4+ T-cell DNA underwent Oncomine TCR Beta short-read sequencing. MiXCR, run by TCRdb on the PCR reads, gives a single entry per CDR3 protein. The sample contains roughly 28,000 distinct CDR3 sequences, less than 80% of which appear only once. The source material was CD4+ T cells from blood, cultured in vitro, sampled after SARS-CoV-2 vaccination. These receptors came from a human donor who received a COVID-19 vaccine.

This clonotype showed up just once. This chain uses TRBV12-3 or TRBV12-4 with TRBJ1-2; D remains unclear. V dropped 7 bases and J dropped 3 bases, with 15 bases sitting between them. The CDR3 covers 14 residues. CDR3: CASTPGVTDYGYTF. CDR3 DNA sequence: TGTGCCAGCACCCCGGGAGTTACGGACTATGGCTACACCTTC.

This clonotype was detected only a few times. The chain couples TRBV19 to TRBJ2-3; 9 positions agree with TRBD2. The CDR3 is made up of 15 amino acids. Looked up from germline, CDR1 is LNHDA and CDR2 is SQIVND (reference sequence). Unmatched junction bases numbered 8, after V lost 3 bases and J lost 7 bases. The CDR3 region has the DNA TGTGCCAGTAGTATGGGGGCTAGCGGGGTACATACGCAGTATTTT. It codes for CASSMGASGVHTQYF.

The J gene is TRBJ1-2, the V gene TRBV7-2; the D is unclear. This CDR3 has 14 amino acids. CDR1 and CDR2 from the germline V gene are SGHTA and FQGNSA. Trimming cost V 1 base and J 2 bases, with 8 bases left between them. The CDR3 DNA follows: TGTGCCAGCAGCTTAGGACATCGAAACTATGGCTACACCTTC. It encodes CASSLGHRNYGYTF.

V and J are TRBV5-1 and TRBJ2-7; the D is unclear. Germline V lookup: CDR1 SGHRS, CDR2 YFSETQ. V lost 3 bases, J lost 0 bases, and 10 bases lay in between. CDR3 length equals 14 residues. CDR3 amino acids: CASSWTVSSYEQYF. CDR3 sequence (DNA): TGCGCCAGCAGCTGGACCGTAAGCTCCTACGAGCAGTACTTC.

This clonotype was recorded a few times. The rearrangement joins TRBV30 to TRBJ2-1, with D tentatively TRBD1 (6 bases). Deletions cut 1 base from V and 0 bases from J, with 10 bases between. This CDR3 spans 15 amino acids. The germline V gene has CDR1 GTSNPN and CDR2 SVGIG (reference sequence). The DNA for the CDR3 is TGTGCCTGGAGTGGGGACAAGAGCTCCTACAATGAGCAGTTCTTC. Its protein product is CAWSGDKSSYNEQFF.

CDR3 bases: TGTGCCACCAGTGATTGGGACAGGGGATCTGGCTACACCTTC. As protein: CATSDWDRGSGYTF. The chain joins TRBV24-1 to TRBJ1-2; 10 bases line up with TRBD1. The CDR3 loop spans 14 amino acids. Trimming removed 2 bases from V and 7 bases from J; junction bases left unmatched: 3. From germline, CDR1 is KGHDR and CDR2 SFDVKD.

Here the CDR3 DNA reads TGTGCCAGCAGTAGGGGACAGCACACAGATACGCAGTATTTT. It codes for CASSRGQHTDTQYF. The chain is built from TRBV2 and TRBJ2-3; 7 positions match TRBD1. The CDR3 contains 14 residues. Looked up from germline, CDR1 is SNHLY and CDR2 is FYNNEI. Trimming took 5 bases from V and 2 from J; bases not matched to a gene: 4.

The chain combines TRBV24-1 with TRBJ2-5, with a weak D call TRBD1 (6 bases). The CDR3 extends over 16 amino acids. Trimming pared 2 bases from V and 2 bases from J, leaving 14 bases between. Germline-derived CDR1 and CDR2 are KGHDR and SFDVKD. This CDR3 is CATSDWGTSVQETQYF. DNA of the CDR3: TGTGCCACCAGTGATTGGGGGACATCGGTTCAAGAGACCCAGTACTTC.

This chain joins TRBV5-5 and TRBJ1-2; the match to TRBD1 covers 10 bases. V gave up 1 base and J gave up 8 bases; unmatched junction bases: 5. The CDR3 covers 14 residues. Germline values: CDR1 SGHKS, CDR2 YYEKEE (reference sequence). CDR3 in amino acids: CASSLSGTGAGYTF. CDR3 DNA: TGTGCCAGCAGCTTGTCCGGGACAGGGGCCGGCTACACCTTC.

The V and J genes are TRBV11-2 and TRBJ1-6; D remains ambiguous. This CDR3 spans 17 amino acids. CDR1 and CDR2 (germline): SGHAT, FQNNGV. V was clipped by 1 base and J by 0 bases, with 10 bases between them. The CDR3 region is CASSLVGGSSYNSPLHF. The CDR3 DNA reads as TGTGCCAGCAGCTTAGTCGGAGGGAGCTCCTATAATTCACCCCTCCACTTT.

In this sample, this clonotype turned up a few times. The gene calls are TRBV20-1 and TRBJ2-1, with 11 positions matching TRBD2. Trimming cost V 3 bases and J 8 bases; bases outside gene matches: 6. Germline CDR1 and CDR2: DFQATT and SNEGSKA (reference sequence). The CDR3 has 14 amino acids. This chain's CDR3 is CSASPGTSGDEQFF. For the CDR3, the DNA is TGCAGTGCTAGCCCCGGGACTAGCGGCGATGAGCAGTTCTTC.

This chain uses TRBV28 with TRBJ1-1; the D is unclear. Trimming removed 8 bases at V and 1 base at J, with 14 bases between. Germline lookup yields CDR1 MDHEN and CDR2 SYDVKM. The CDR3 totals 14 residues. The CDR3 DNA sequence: TGTGCCAGCGGGAGCACCACCCGGAACACTGAAGCTTTCTTT. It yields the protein CASGSTTRNTEAFF.

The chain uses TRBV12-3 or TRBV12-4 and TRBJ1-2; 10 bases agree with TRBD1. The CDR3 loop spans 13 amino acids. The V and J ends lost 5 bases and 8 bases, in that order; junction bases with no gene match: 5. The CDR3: CASSLGTGEGYTF. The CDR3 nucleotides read TGTGCCAGCAGTCTCGGGACAGGGGAAGGCTACACCTTC.

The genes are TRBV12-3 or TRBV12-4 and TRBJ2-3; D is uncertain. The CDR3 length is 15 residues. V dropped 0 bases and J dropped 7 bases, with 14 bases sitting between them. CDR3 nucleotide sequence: TGTGCCAGCAGTTTAGCGGGCAAAAGTTCCTATACGCAGTATTTT. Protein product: CASSLAGKSSYTQYF.

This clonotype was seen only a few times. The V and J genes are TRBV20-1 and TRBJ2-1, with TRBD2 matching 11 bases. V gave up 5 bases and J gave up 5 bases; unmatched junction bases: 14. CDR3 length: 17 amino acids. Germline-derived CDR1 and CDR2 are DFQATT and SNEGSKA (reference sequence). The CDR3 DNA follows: TGCAGTGCTTTCAGAGGGTTAGCGGGGGGGTCCGACAATGAGCAGTTCTTC. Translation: CSAFRGLAGGSDNEQFF.

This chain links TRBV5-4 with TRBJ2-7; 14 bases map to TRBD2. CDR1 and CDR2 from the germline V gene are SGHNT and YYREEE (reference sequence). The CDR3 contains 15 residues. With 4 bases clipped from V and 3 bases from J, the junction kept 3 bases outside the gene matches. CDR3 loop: CASSRTSGGIYEQYF. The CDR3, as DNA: TGTGCCAGCAGCCGGACTAGCGGGGGGATCTACGAGCAGTACTTC.

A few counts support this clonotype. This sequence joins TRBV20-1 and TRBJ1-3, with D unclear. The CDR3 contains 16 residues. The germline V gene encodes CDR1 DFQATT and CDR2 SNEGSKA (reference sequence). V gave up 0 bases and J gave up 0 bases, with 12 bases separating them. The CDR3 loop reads CSARDHSQSSGNTIYF. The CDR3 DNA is TGCAGTGCTAGAGACCACTCCCAGAGCTCTGGAAACACCATATATTTT.

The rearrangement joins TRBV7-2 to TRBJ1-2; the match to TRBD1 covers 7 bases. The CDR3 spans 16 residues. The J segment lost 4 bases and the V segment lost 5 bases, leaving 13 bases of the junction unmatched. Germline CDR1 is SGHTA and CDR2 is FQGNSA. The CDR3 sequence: CASSRNQGVIGYGYTF. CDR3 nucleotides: TGTGCCAGCAGCCGCAACCAGGGGGTTATCGGCTATGGCTACACCTTC.

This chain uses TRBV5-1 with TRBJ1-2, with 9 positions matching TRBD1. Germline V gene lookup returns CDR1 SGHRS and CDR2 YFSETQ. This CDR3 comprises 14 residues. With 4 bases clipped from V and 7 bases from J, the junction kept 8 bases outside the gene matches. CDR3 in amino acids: CASSRTGDYGGYTF. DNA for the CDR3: TGCGCCAGCAGCCGGACAGGGGATTATGGTGGCTACACCTTC.

CDR3 sequence: CASSKQGGNQPQHF. CDR3 sequence (DNA): TGTGCCAGTAGTAAACAGGGTGGCAATCAGCCCCAGCATTTT. The rearrangement uses TRBV19 and TRBJ1-5, with D maybe TRBD1 (6 bases). V lost 4 bases and J lost 2, with 9 bases in between. Looked up from germline, CDR1 is LNHDA and CDR2 is SQIVND (reference sequence). CDR3 length equals 14 residues.

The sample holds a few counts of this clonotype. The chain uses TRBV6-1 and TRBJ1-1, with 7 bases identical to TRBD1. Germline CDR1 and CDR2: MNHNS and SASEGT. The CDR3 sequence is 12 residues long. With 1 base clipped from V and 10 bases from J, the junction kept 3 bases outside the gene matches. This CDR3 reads CASSEGQGRAFF. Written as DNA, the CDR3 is TGTGCCAGCAGTGAAGGACAGGGACGAGCTTTCTTT.

The CDR3 DNA reads TGCGCCAGCAGTGAGTCGGTAGCGGGGGGGCAAGATACGCAGTATTTT. Translated: CASSESVAGGQDTQYF. The chain couples TRBV10-1 to TRBJ2-3; 11 bases align to TRBD2. CDR1 and CDR2 from the germline V gene are WNHNN and SYGVQD (reference sequence). V trimming: 0 bases; J trimming: 5 bases; junction bases outside the gene matches: 4. The CDR3 has 16 residues.

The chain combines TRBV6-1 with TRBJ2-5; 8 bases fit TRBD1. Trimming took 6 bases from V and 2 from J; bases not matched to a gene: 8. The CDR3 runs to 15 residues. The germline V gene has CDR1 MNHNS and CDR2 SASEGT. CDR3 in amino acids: CASSLGRGLQETQYF. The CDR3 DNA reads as TGTGCCAGCAGCTTGGGCAGGGGGCTTCAAGAGACCCAGTACTTC.

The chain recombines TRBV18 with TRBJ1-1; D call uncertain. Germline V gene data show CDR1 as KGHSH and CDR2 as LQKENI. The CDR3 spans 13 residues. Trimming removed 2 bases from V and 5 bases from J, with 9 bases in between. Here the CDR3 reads CASSPASGTEAFF. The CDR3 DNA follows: TGTGCCAGCTCACCAGCTTCGGGAACTGAAGCTTTCTTT.

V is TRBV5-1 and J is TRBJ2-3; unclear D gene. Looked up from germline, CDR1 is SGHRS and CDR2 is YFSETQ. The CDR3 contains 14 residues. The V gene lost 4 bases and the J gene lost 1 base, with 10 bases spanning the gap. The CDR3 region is CASSELTRTDTQYF. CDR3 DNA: TGCGCCAGCAGCGAACTAACCCGCACAGATACGCAGTATTTT.

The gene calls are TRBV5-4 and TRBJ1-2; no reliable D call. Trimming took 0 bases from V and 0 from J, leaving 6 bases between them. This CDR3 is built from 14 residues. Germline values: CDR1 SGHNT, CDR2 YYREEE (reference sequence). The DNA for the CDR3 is TGTGCCAGCAGCTTGGCCCGATCTAACTATGGCTACACCTTC. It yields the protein CASSLARSNYGYTF.

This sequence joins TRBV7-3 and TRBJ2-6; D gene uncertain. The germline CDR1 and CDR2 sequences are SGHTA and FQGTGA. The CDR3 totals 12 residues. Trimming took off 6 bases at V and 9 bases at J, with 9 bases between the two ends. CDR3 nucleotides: TGTGCCAGCAGGGCTCCCCTCAACGTCCTGACTTTC. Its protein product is CASRAPLNVLTF.

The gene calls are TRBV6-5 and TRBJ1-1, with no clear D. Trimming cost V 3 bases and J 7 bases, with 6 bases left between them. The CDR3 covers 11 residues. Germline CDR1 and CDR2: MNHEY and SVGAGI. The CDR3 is CASSYRDEAFF. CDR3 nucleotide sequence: TGTGCCAGCAGTTATCGTGATGAAGCTTTCTTT.

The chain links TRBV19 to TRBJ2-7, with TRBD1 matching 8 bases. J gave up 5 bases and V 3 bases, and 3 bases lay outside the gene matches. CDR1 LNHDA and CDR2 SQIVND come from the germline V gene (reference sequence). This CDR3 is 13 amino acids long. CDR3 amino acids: CASSIPDRDEQYF. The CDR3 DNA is TGTGCCAGTAGTATCCCGGACAGGGACGAGCAGTACTTC.